The next 19 T cell receptor beta chains were all read from a single sample in a study of cytomegalovirus exposure and HLA in healthy donors. 60 Vbeta and 13 Jbeta primers were used in PCR. Sequencing was performed with immunoSEQ multiplex PCR; in TCRdb, only in-frame clones are kept and a portion is missing. The data contain 190,000 or so clones, 75% to 90% of them singletons. The sequencing sample was made of PBMCs. The receptors were sampled from a boy younger than 18 in good health and CMV-seronegative.

This CDR3 reads CASSIGTELNYGYTF. DNA for the CDR3: TGTGCCAGTAGTATAGGGACAGAATTAAACTATGGCTACACCTTC. The chain uses TRBV19 and TRBJ1-2; possible D gene TRBD1, 6 bases. V was clipped by 1 base and J by 2 bases, with 11 bases between them. CDR1 and CDR2 from the germline V gene are LNHDA and SQIVND (reference sequence). This CDR3 spans 15 amino acids.

This clone was seen once. This chain links TRBV6-6 with TRBJ2-3; D call uncertain. Germline V gene sequence: CDR1 MNHNY, CDR2 SVGAGI (reference sequence). The CDR3 covers 11 residues. The V and J ends lost 7 bases and 3 bases respectively, with 5 bases between them. CDR3 sequence (DNA): TGTGCCAGCACCCAGACAGATACGCAGTATTTT. Its translation is CASTQTDTQYF.

V and J are TRBV2 and TRBJ2-3, with TRBD2 identical over 7 bases. CDR1 is SNHLY and CDR2 is FYNNEI in the germline V gene. This CDR3 contains 15 residues. V trimming: 4 bases; J trimming: 5 bases; junction bases outside the gene matches: 9. CDR3 DNA: TGTGCCAGCAGTGGGGAGCGGGGACTGGAAGATACGCAGTATTTT. This encodes CASSGERGLEDTQYF.

This clone was seen a single time. The V gene is TRBV5-6, the J gene TRBJ1-5; the D gene is possibly TRBD1 (5 bases). This CDR3 region has 14 residues. V was trimmed by 0 bases and J by 4 bases, leaving 8 bases between them. Germline V CDR1 and CDR2: SGHDT, YYEEEE. CDR3 sequence reads: CASSLGQPNQPQHF. In DNA form, the CDR3 reads TGTGCCAGCAGCTTGGGACAGCCTAATCAGCCCCAGCATTTT. The entire variable domain, with the rest obtained from reference TRBV5-6 and TRBJ1-5, is as follows: DAGVTQSPTHLIKTRGQQVTLRCSPKSGHDTVSWYQQALGQGPQFIFQYYEEEERQRGNFPDRFSGHQFPNYSSELNVNALLLGDSALYLCASSLGQPNQPQHFGDGTRLSIL.

The J gene is TRBJ2-7, the V gene TRBV5-1; TRBD1 aligns across 8 bases. This CDR3 contains 14 residues. V was pared by 4 bases and J by 3 bases, with 6 bases of the junction left unmatched. Germline CDR1 is SGHRS and CDR2 is YFSETQ. The CDR3 nucleotides are TGCGCCAGCAGCCTGGGACAGGCGAACTACGAGCAGTACTTC. Translation gives CASSLGQANYEQYF.

This sequence joins TRBV21-1 and TRBJ1-2. TRBV21-1 is termed a pseudogene. This CDR3 contains 16 residues. DNA for the CDR3: TGTGCCAGCAGCAAAGAGAGGAAGGCTCCAAACTATGGCTACACCTTC. Residues: CASSKERKAPNYGYTF.

V gene TRBV19 combines with J gene TRBJ1-2; TRBD1 is a possible D gene (5 bases). The length of the CDR3 is 15 residues. Germline CDR1 reads LNHDA; CDR2 reads SQIVND (reference sequence). The V end was cut by 0 bases, the J end by 0 bases, with 8 bases between. The CDR3 is CASSIDPTANYGYTF. In nucleotides, the CDR3 is TGTGCCAGTAGTATAGACCCGACAGCTAACTATGGCTACACCTTC.

The chain has TRBV9 and TRBJ2-2; D remains ambiguous. V lost 0 bases to trimming and J lost 2 bases, with 11 bases between them. The germline V gene encodes CDR1 SGDLS and CDR2 YYNGEE. The CDR3 is 16 amino acids. The CDR3 nucleotides read TGTGCCAGCAGCGTAGCTACAGAGCCTAACACCGGGGAGCTGTTTTTT. Its translation is CASSVATEPNTGELFF.

This clone has only a few counts. The rearrangement links TRBV6-5 to TRBJ2-2, with 7 bases aligning to TRBD1. CDR1 and CDR2 from the germline V gene are MNHEY and SVGAGI. After removal of 2 bases from V and 1 base from J, the junction contained 4 bases not matched to a gene. The CDR3 consists of 16 residues. The CDR3 spells CASSYTAGGNTGELFF. CDR3 bases: TGTGCCAGCAGTTACACGGCAGGGGGGAACACCGGGGAGCTGTTTTTT.

This chain links TRBV27 with TRBJ1-1; perhaps TRBD1 as D (6 bases). The CDR3 is made up of 14 amino acids. V lost 5 bases and J 2 bases, leaving 12 bases between the germline ends. Germline V gene lookup returns CDR1 MNHEY and CDR2 SMNVEV (reference sequence). In DNA, the CDR3 is TGTGCCAGCAGTCTACCGGGACAAAACACTGAAGCTTTCTTT. It translates to CASSLPGQNTEAFF.

This rearrangement joins TRBV2 to TRBJ2-2; TRBD2 matches 12 bases. V lost 6 bases and J lost 6; bases outside the gene matches: 8. The CDR3 sequence is 16 residues long. Germline assignment: CDR1 SNHLY and CDR2 FYNNEI. Here the CDR3 reads CASSQRLAGDAGELFF. The CDR3 DNA reads as TGTGCCAGCAGCCAAAGACTAGCGGGAGATGCCGGGGAGCTGTTTTTT.

The V gene is TRBV7-2, the J gene TRBJ1-3; D might be TRBD1 (5 bases). With 1 base removed from V and 4 bases from J, the gap between germline ends came to 11 bases. Per the germline V gene, CDR1 is SGHTA and CDR2 is FQGNSA. The length of the CDR3 is 15 residues. CDR3 in DNA: TGTGCCAGCAGCTTAGATCTGGGGCCCGGAAACACCATATATTTT. This gives the protein CASSLDLGPGNTIYF.

The chain links TRBV7-2 to TRBJ2-1, with 13 bases fitting TRBD2. Trimming at V came to 5 bases and at J to 10 bases, leaving 5 bases not matched to a gene. The CDR3 extends over 14 amino acids. CDR1 and CDR2 from the germline V gene are SGHTA and FQGNSA. CDR3 sequence (DNA): TGTGCCAGCAGCCAAGGACTAGCGGGAGTCGAGCAGTTCTTC. This translates into CASSQGLAGVEQFF.

This chain connects TRBV7-2 to TRBJ1-4; D perhaps matches TRBD1 (6 bases). V was cut by 1 base and J by 7 bases, with 22 bases left in between. Germline V gives CDR1 SGHTA, CDR2 FQGNSA. The CDR3 contains 18 residues. CDR3 sequence reads: CASSLVGTLGQGSEKLFF. The CDR3 bases are TGTGCCAGCAGCTTAGTGGGGACCTTGGGGCAGGGGAGTGAAAAACTGTTTTTT.

The CDR3 spells CASSQRGTGELFF. CDR3 coding DNA: TGTGCCAGTAGCCAAAGGGGGACCGGGGAGCTGTTTTTT. The gene calls are TRBV19 and TRBJ2-2, with D perhaps matching TRBD1 (6 bases). Germline loops: CDR1 LNHDA, CDR2 SQIVND (reference sequence). The CDR3 runs 13 residues. V was cut by 6 bases and J by 5 bases, with 10 bases left in between.

The chain couples TRBV2 to TRBJ2-3; D is uncertain. In germline, CDR1 is SNHLY, CDR2 FYNNEI. The CDR3 sequence is 16 residues long. V dropped 4 bases and J dropped 4 bases, with 18 bases sitting between them. CDR3 residues: CASSGSPHNPPDTQYF. For the CDR3, the DNA is TGTGCCAGCAGTGGCTCCCCCCACAACCCCCCAGATACGCAGTATTTT.

The V and J genes are TRBV30 and TRBJ1-1; weak D call: TRBD1 (5 bases). V was clipped by 5 bases and J by 2 bases, with 12 bases between them. CDR1 GTSNPN and CDR2 SVGIG come from the germline V gene (reference sequence). The CDR3 has 13 residues. The DNA of the CDR3 is TGTGCCTGGGATCAACAGGAAAACACTGAAGCTTTCTTT. Protein sequence: CAWDQQENTEAFF.

V gene TRBV11-3 combines with J gene TRBJ2-7; D remains unclear. The CDR3 is made up of 12 amino acids. Trimming cost V 4 bases and J 3 bases, with 7 bases left between them. CDR1 and CDR2 from the germline V gene are SGHNT and YENEEA. The CDR3 sequence: CASSYKYYEQYF. The CDR3 DNA sequence: TGTGCCAGCAGCTATAAATACTACGAGCAGTACTTC.

The chain is built from TRBV9 and TRBJ1-3; D possibly corresponds to TRBD1 (6 bases). Germline CDR1 reads SGDLS; CDR2 reads YYNGEE. V was trimmed by 1 base and J by 1 base, leaving 6 bases between them. The CDR3 has 14 amino acids. The CDR3 coding sequence is TGTGCCAGCAGCGTAACAGGGTCTGGAAACACCATATATTTT. Encoded protein: CASSVTGSGNTIYF.